This is a list of T cell receptor beta chains from one sample in a study of blood T cell repertoires in COVID-19. Using immunoSEQ multiplex PCR, the repertoire was profiled, and TCRdb retains in-frame clones only, with some absent. The data contain approximately 240,000 clones, 70% to 90% of them singletons. What was sequenced was peripheral blood. Receptors were obtained from a woman in her forties who had recovered from COVID-19. Both conserved end residues are part of each CDR3. D genes are given only for firm matches. Expanded clones are given a class, and other clones once, few, many or no size at all.

j_call | v_call | clone_size | d_call | cdr3_length | cdr3_aa | cdr3_nt
TRBJ1-2 | TRBV7-2 | few | NA | 15 | CASSSTLDRNYGYTF | TGTGCCAGCAGCTCCACCCTAGACAGGAACTATGGCTACACCTTC
TRBJ2-7 | TRBV6-5 | NA | NA | 15 | CASRHRGSGAYEQYF | TGTGCCAGCAGACACCGGGGGAGCGGTGCCTACGAGCAGTACTTC
TRBJ2-7 | TRBV12-3/TRBV12-4 | NA | NA | 13 | CASRPTGTYEQYF | TGTGCCAGCAGGCCCACAGGGACCTACGAGCAGTACTTC
TRBJ2-1 | TRBV19 | NA | NA | 11 | CASRSNVEQFF | TGTGCCAGTAGATCTAATGTTGAGCAGTTCTTC
TRBJ2-7 | TRBV11-3 | NA | TRBD1 | 17 | CASSHRVGQGMKYEQYF | TGTGCCAGCAGCCACAGGGTAGGACAGGGGATGAAATACGAGCAGTACTTC
TRBJ2-2 | TRBV7-8 | once | NA | 16 | CASSSRGGGGTGELFF | TGTGCCAGCAGCTCCCGCGGGGGAGGGGGTACCGGGGAGCTGTTTTTT
TRBJ2-6 | TRBV19 | NA | TRBD1 | 17 | CASSIGQGLPGANILTF | TGTGCCAGTAGTATAGGACAGGGGCTCCCTGGGGCCAACATCCTGACTTTC
TRBJ2-2 | TRBV19 | NA | TRBD1 | 17 | CASSIRQGGVQVGELFF | TGTGCCAGTAGTATACGACAGGGTGGTGTGCAGGTCGGGGAGCTGTTTTTT
TRBJ1-3 | TRBV20-1 | NA | NA | 11 | CSASGGNTIYF | TGCAGTGCGTCAGGAGGAAACACCATATATTTT
TRBJ1-2 | TRBV27 | NA | NA | 14 | CASSLRGDGYGYTF | TGTGCCAGCAGTTTACGGGGGGATGGCTATGGCTACACCTTC
TRBJ2-2 | TRBV15 | NA | TRBD2 | 13 | CATSSGGAGELFF | TGTGCCACCAGTAGCGGGGGGGCCGGGGAGCTGTTTTTT
TRBJ2-7 | TRBV15 | NA | TRBD1 | 14 | CATSSRQGSIEQYF | TGTGCCACCAGCAGTCGACAGGGTTCGATAGAGCAGTACTTC
TRBJ1-4 | TRBV6-5 | NA | NA | 14 | CASRTGPTNEKLFF | TGTGCCAGCAGGACAGGTCCAACTAATGAAAAACTGTTTTTT
TRBJ2-1 | TRBV5-1 | NA | NA | 16 | CASSLGGTPSLDEQFF | TGCGCCAGCAGCTTGGGGGGGACTCCCTCTTTGGATGAGCAGTTCTTC
TRBJ1-3 | TRBV5-1 | NA | NA | 14 | CASQTGEAGNTIYF | TGCGCCAGCCAGACCGGGGAGGCTGGAAACACCATATATTTT
TRBJ2-5 | TRBV5-1 | NA | NA | 13 | CASSATSRETQYF | TGCGCCAGCAGCGCTACTAGTAGGGAGACCCAGTACTTC
TRBJ2-1 | TRBV4-3 | once | TRBD2 | 16 | CASSQDPGLAYNEQFF | TGCGCCAGCAGCCAAGATCCGGGACTAGCTTACAATGAGCAGTTCTTC
TRBJ2-7 | TRBV19 | NA | NA | 14 | CASSLLWGLGEQYF | TGTGCCAGTAGTCTCCTTTGGGGCCTGGGGGAGCAGTACTTC
TRBJ2-1 | TRBV5-1 | NA | NA | 15 | CASKALAIGNNEQFF | TGCGCCAGCAAGGCCTTAGCGATAGGAAACAATGAGCAGTTCTTC
TRBJ2-7 | TRBV19 | few | TRBD1 | 16 | CASTPTGTGRSYEQYF | TGTGCCAGTACTCCTACCGGGACAGGACGCTCCTACGAGCAGTACTTC
TRBJ2-3 | TRBV2 | NA | NA | 14 | CASSQAGLRDTQYF | TGTGCCAGCAGCCAAGCAGGGCTTCGGGATACGCAGTATTTT
TRBJ2-7 | TRBV2 | NA | NA | 14 | CASSERRAFYEQYF | TGTGCCAGCAGTGAGAGGCGGGCCTTCTACGAGCAGTACTTC
TRBJ2-7 | TRBV11-3 | NA | TRBD1 | 16 | CASSLVWGTGDYEQYF | TGTGCCAGCAGCTTAGTTTGGGGGACAGGGGACTACGAGCAGTACTTC
TRBJ2-4 | TRBV5-4 | NA | TRBD2 | 15 | CASSSLGGGKNIQYF | TGTGCCAGCAGCTCCCTCGGCGGGGGAAAAAACATTCAGTACTTC
TRBJ2-6 | TRBV7-2 | NA | TRBD2 | 16 | CASSPWGGSGANVLTF | TGTGCCAGCAGCCCCTGGGGGGGCTCTGGGGCCAACGTCCTGACTTTC
TRBJ2-1 | TRBV14 | NA | NA | 15 | CASTKRRSSYNEQFF | TGTGCCAGCACCAAGCGGCGGAGCTCCTACAATGAGCAGTTCTTC
TRBJ2-3 | TRBV7-6 | NA | TRBD2 | 15 | CASSPPGTRRDTQYF | TGTGCCAGCAGCCCTCCCGGGACTAGACGAGATACGCAGTATTTT
TRBJ2-2 | TRBV9 | NA | NA | 13 | CASSVAGTGELFF | TGTGCCAGCAGCGTAGCGGGAACCGGGGAGCTGTTTTTT
TRBJ2-3 | TRBV5-6 | NA | TRBD1 | 15 | CASSLFGTDTDTQYF | TGTGCCAGCAGCTTGTTTGGGACAGACACAGATACGCAGTATTTT
TRBJ1-4 | TRBV5-5 | once | NA | 15 | CASSLVSGVGEKLFF | TGTGCCAGTAGCTTGGTGTCAGGGGTGGGCGAAAAACTGTTTTTT
TRBJ1-1 | TRBV3-1/TRBV3-2 | NA | NA | 14 | CASSHRDTNTEAFF | TGTGCCAGCAGCCACCGGGACACTAACACTGAAGCTTTCTTT
TRBJ1-3 | TRBV7-9 | NA | TRBD1 | 15 | CASSSVDRVGNTIYF | TGTGCCAGCAGCTCAGTGGACAGGGTTGGAAACACCATATATTTT
TRBJ1-1 | TRBV3-1/TRBV3-2 | NA | NA | 15 | CASSPQLGGVTEAFF | TGTGCCAGCAGCCCCCAGTTGGGGGGGGTCACTGAAGCTTTCTTT
TRBJ1-2 | TRBV15 | once | NA | 15 | CATSRDQNLLYGYTF | TGTGCCACCAGCAGAGATCAGAACCTCCTCTATGGCTACACCTTC
TRBJ2-2 | TRBV7-2 | NA | NA | 16 | CASSSLSTLNTGELFF | TGTGCCAGCAGCTCCCTCTCGACACTGAACACCGGGGAGCTGTTTTTT
TRBJ2-2 | TRBV7-2 | once | NA | 14 | CASSSNWNTGELFF | TGTGCCAGCAGCTCGAACTGGAACACCGGGGAGCTGTTTTTT
TRBJ2-7 | TRBV6-6 | NA | TRBD2 | 12 | CASSRPGGEQYF | TGTGCCAGCAGCCGACCGGGGGGGGAGCAGTACTTC
TRBJ2-7 | TRBV5-4 | NA | TRBD1 | 17 | CASSPGGTGPPRDEQYF | TGTGCCAGCAGCCCCGGTGGGACAGGTCCCCCCCGGGACGAGCAGTACTTC
TRBJ1-4 | TRBV11-2 | NA | NA | 16 | CASSPLRGATNEKLFF | TGTGCCAGCAGCCCCCTGCGGGGGGCAACTAATGAAAAACTGTTTTTT
TRBJ1-2 | TRBV25-1 | once | TRBD1 | 15 | CASSAFDRGLNGYTF | TGTGCCAGCAGTGCCTTCGACAGGGGGCTGAATGGCTACACCTTC
TRBJ2-3 | TRBV5-6 | NA | TRBD2 | 17 | CASSLLVYPAGGDTQYF | TGTGCCAGCAGCTTGCTAGTTTACCCAGCGGGAGGGGATACGCAGTATTTT
TRBJ2-2 | TRBV10-3 | once | TRBD2 | 14 | CAIRWGGNTGELFF | TGTGCCATCAGATGGGGGGGGAACACCGGGGAGCTGTTTTTT
TRBJ1-5 | TRBV2 | NA | NA | 13 | CASREGFIQPQHF | TGTGCCAGCAGGGAGGGGTTCATTCAGCCCCAGCATTTT
TRBJ1-6 | TRBV19 | NA | NA | 15 | CASSPRQDTNSPLHF | TGTGCCAGTAGTCCTAGACAGGATACCAATTCACCCCTCCACTTT
TRBJ2-1 | TRBV9 | NA | NA | 15 | CASSDETTSYNEQFF | TGTGCCAGCAGCGACGAAACTACCTCCTACAATGAGCAGTTCTTC
TRBJ2-1 | TRBV7-9 | few | NA | 11 | CASSLGGSQVF | TGTGCCAGCAGCTTGGGGGGATCGCAGGTCTTC
TRBJ1-4 | TRBV28 | once | NA | 14 | CASSFGGRGEKLFF | TGTGCCAGCAGTTTTGGTGGGAGGGGGGAAAAACTGTTTTTT
TRBJ1-2 | TRBV4-2 | few | TRBD1 | 14 | CASSDREVIYGYTF | TGTGCCAGCAGTGACAGGGAGGTTATCTATGGCTACACCTTC
TRBJ1-2 | TRBV28 | NA | NA | 12 | CASSLRSYGYTF | TGTGCCAGCAGTTTACGGTCTTATGGCTACACCTTC
TRBJ1-4 | TRBV4-3 | many | NA | 19 | CASSQEWGPAQGTNEKLFF | TGCGCCAGCAGCCAAGAGTGGGGGCCCGCTCAAGGAACTAATGAAAAACTGTTTTTT
TRBJ2-2 | TRBV25-1 | few | TRBD2 | 15 | CASSELAGDTGELFF | TGTGCCAGCAGTGAACTAGCGGGAGACACCGGGGAGCTGTTTTTT
TRBJ1-2 | TRBV5-1 | NA | TRBD1 | 14 | CASSWDTGVGGYTF | TGCGCCAGCAGCTGGGACACAGGGGTTGGAGGCTACACCTTC
TRBJ1-3 | TRBV11-3 | NA | TRBD1 | 15 | CASSLTGVTGNTIYF | TGTGCCAGCAGCTTGACAGGGGTGACAGGAAACACCATATATTTT